This TCR beta chain stems from a study of type 1 regulatory T cells. Study-wide background: This in vitro CD4 product, T-allo10, is enriched for Tr1 cells and alloantigen-specific.

This clonotype showed up just a few times. The germline CDR1 and CDR2 sequences are MNHEY and SVGEGT. This CDR3 spans 15 amino acids. J gave up 7 bases and V 3 bases, and 5 bases lay outside the gene matches. Each CDR3 protein gets one entry after TCRdb re-called the reads with MiXCR. The sample holds around 88,000 distinct CDR3 sequences, roughly 31% seen once. The chain is built from TRBV6-2 or TRBV6-3 and TRBJ2-3, with 12 bases fitting TRBD2. Material for sequencing was CD4+ T cells, either the whole sample or a sorted fraction (not recorded which). The receptor was derived from a human donor in good health. The DNA for the CDR3 is TGTGCCAGCAGTTATCTAGCGGGAGGGGCCAATACGCAGTATTTT. Its protein is CASSYLAGGANTQYF.